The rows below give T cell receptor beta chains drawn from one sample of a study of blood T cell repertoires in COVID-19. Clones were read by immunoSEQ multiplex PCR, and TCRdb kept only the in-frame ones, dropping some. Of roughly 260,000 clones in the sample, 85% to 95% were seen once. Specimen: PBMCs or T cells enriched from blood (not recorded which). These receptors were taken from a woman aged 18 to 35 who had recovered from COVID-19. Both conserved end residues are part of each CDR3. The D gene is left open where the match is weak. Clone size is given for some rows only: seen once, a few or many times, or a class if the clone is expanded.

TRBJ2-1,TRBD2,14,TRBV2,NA,CASRKLAGGHEQFF,TGTGCCAGCAGAAAACTAGCGGGAGGGCATGAGCAGTTCTTC
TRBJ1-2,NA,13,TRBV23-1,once,CALSPGNNYGYTF,TGCGCCTTGTCGCCAGGGAATAACTATGGCTACACCTTC
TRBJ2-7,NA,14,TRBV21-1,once,CASRRGLAGIEQYF,TGTGCCAGCAGGAGGGGACTAGCGGGAATCGAGCAGTACTTC
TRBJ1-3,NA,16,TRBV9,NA,CASSVAVGDSGNTIYF,TGTGCCAGCAGCGTAGCGGTAGGGGACTCTGGAAACACCATATATTTT
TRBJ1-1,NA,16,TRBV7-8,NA,CASSSLNTDRNTEAFF,TGTGCCAGCAGCTCTCTCAATACGGACAGGAACACTGAAGCTTTCTTT
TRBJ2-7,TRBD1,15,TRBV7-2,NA,CASSWDRGRIYEQYF,TGTGCCAGCAGCTGGGACAGGGGAAGGATATACGAGCAGTACTTC
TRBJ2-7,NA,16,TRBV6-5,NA,CASSYSVGRYSYEQYF,TGTGCCAGCAGTTATAGTGTGGGGCGATACTCCTACGAGCAGTACTTC
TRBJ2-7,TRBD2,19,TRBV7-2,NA,CASSLELGGRAWRGYEQYF,TGTGCCAGCAGCTTAGAGCTCGGCGGGAGGGCGTGGAGGGGCTACGAGCAGTACTTC
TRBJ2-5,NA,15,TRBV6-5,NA,CASSYSSTDQETQYF,TGTGCCAGCAGTTACTCTTCGACAGATCAAGAGACCCAGTACTTC
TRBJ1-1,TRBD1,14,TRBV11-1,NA,CASSSRTGNTEAFF,TGTGCCAGCAGCTCCCGGACAGGGAACACTGAAGCTTTCTTT
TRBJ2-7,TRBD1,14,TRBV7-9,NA,CASKRQGGPYEQYF,TGTGCCAGCAAAAGACAGGGGGGCCCATACGAGCAGTACTTC
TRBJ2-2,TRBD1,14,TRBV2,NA,CASRGQGATGELFF,TGTGCCAGCAGAGGACAGGGGGCAACCGGGGAGCTGTTTTTT
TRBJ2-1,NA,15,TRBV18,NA,CASSLTEGGSNEQFF,TGTGCCAGCTCGCTAACCGAGGGAGGTTCCAATGAGCAGTTCTTC
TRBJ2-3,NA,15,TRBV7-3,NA,CASSLTGGNTDTQYF,TGTGCCAGCAGCTTAACGGGAGGTAACACAGATACGCAGTATTTT
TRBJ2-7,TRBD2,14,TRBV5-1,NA,CASRGLAGRDEQYF,TGCGCCAGCAGAGGACTAGCGGGGCGGGACGAGCAGTACTTC
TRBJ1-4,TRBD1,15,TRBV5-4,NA,CASSLGDSSNEKLFF,TGTGCCAGCAGCTTGGGGGACAGTTCAAATGAAAAACTGTTTTTT
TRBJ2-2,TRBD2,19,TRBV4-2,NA,CASSSRSSGRGRDGGELFF,TGTGCCAGCAGCTCAAGATCAAGCGGGAGAGGAAGAGACGGCGGGGAGCTGTTTTTT
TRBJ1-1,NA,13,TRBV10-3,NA,CAIQDYSNTEAFF,TGTGCCATCCAGGATTACTCTAACACTGAAGCTTTCTTT
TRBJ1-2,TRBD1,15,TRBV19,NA,CASTTSSGTGYGYTF,TGTGCCAGTACTACATCGAGCGGGACAGGTTATGGCTACACCTTC
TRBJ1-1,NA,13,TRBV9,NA,CASSVAVATEAFF,TGTGCCAGCAGCGTAGCTGTAGCCACTGAAGCTTTCTTT